Below are 23 T cell receptor beta chains sequenced from a single sample in a study of blood T cell repertoires in COVID-19. Only in-frame clones appear in the TCRdb table, and some are missing; sequencing was by immunoSEQ multiplex PCR. This table holds over 100,000 clones, roughly 85% found once. The sequenced sample was peripheral blood. All receptors derive from an elderly man with acute or convalescent COVID-19.

This clone was seen only a few times. V and J are TRBV27 and TRBJ1-2, with 9 bases fitting TRBD1. Germline lookup yields CDR1 MNHEY and CDR2 SMNVEV (reference sequence). Trimming at V came to 5 bases and at J to 5 bases, leaving 3 bases not matched to a gene. The CDR3 is 13 residues long. The CDR3 protein is CASSGDRAYGYTF. The CDR3, as DNA: TGTGCCAGCAGTGGGGACAGGGCGTATGGCTACACCTTC.

The J gene is TRBJ2-7, the V gene TRBV6-1; perhaps TRBD1 as D (6 bases). Trimming stripped 0 bases from V and 3 bases from J, with 12 bases between. Per the germline V gene, CDR1 is MNHNS and CDR2 is SASEGT. The CDR3 runs 15 residues. The CDR3 spells CASSEAEDSGYEQYF. CDR3 DNA: TGTGCCAGCAGTGAAGCGGAGGACAGTGGCTACGAGCAGTACTTC.

V gene TRBV2 combines with J gene TRBJ1-1, with TRBD1 matching over 7 bases. CDR1 is SNHLY and CDR2 is FYNNEI in the germline V gene. This CDR3 spans 17 amino acids. Germline trimming cut 6 bases from V and 0 bases from J; bases unmatched to any gene: 13. The CDR3 region has the DNA TGTGCCAGCAGCAAGGACTTAACAGGGGTCATGAACACTGAAGCTTTCTTT. Amino acid sequence: CASSKDLTGVMNTEAFF.

The chain employs TRBV16 and TRBJ1-5; 8 bases fit TRBD1. Germline V lookup: CDR1 KGHSY, CDR2 FQNENV. The CDR3 length is 16 residues. The junction had 9 bases not matched to a gene; V was cut back by 4 bases and J by 4 bases. CDR3 DNA: TGTGCCAGCAGCCCCCTAAGCGGACAGGGAAATCAGCCCCAGCATTTT. As protein: CASSPLSGQGNQPQHF.

The chain uses TRBV6-1 and TRBJ2-2; weak D call: TRBD1 (6 bases). V lost 0 bases to trimming and J lost 6 bases, with 14 bases between them. Germline values: CDR1 MNHNS, CDR2 SASEGT. The CDR3 length is 16 residues. The CDR3 DNA reads TGTGCCAGCAGTGAAGCCCCTCCAGGGGTGTCCGGGGAGCTGTTTTTT. Its protein is CASSEAPPGVSGELFF.

The rearrangement joins TRBV5-4 to TRBJ1-2; tentatively, D is TRBD1 (6 bases). This CDR3 has 16 amino acids. Trimming pared 4 bases from V and 2 bases from J, leaving 18 bases between. CDR1 is SGHNT, CDR2 YYREEE, per germline (reference sequence). The DNA of the CDR3 is TGTGCCAGCAGCGGGAACTTCAGGGGCCCGAACTATGGCTACACCTTC. Its protein product is CASSGNFRGPNYGYTF.

This clone was counted only a few times. This chain joins TRBV4-2 and TRBJ2-3; D gene unclear. This CDR3 comprises 13 residues. Germline loops: CDR1 LGHNA, CDR2 YNFKEQ. V was shortened by 5 bases and J by 1 base, with 7 bases between the two germline ends. Here the CDR3 DNA reads TGTGCCAGCAGCAGCGCTGGCACAGATACGCAGTATTTT. Residues: CASSSAGTDTQYF.

CDR3 in amino acids: CASSYPEGGEGYTF. The CDR3 nucleotides read TGTGCCAGCAGTTACCCAGAGGGCGGGGAAGGCTACACCTTC. The J gene is TRBJ1-2, the V gene TRBV6-6; D gene uncertain. Germline CDR1 and CDR2: MNHNY and SVGAGI (reference sequence). This CDR3 comprises 14 residues. The V and J ends lost 2 bases and 8 bases respectively, with 15 bases between them.

This clone was observed once. The chain uses TRBV5-4 and TRBJ2-5; TRBD2 aligns across 7 bases. The V and J ends lost 4 bases and 5 bases, in that order; junction bases with no gene match: 5. CDR1 is SGHNT and CDR2 is YYREEE in the germline V gene (reference sequence). The CDR3 is made up of 13 amino acids. The CDR3 sequence is CASSRALAETQYF. CDR3 sequence (DNA): TGTGCCAGCAGCCGCGCACTAGCGGAGACCCAGTACTTC.

In DNA form, the CDR3 reads TGTGCCAGTAGTACTCTCATGGGGGACTCGGCTTTCTACGAGCAGTACTTC. It codes for CASSTLMGDSAFYEQYF. The rearrangement joins TRBV19 to TRBJ2-7, with D perhaps TRBD2 (6 bases). Germline loops: CDR1 LNHDA, CDR2 SQIVND (reference sequence). V was cut by 4 bases and J by 3 bases, with 22 bases left in between. This CDR3 spans 17 amino acids. Combining the CDR3 with reference TRBV19 and TRBJ2-7 gives the whole variable domain DGGITQSPKYLFRKEGQNVTLSCEQNLNHDAMYWYRQDPGQGLRLIYYSQIVNDFQKGDIAEGYSVSREKKESFPLTVTSAQKNPTAFYLCASSTLMGDSAFYEQYFGPGTRLTVT.

The V gene is TRBV30, the J gene TRBJ1-6, with D possibly being TRBD1 (5 bases). This CDR3 is 13 amino acids long. The germline V and J ends were trimmed by 6 bases and 6 bases, with 12 bases remaining between them. Germline CDR1 and CDR2: GTSNPN and SVGIG (reference sequence). Here the CDR3 reads CACSAQGNSPLHF. DNA for the CDR3: TGTGCCTGCTCGGCGCAGGGTAATTCACCCCTCCACTTT. The whole variable domain, remainder taken from reference TRBV30 and TRBJ1-6, is SQTIHQWPATLVQPVGSPLSLECTVEGTSNPNLYWYRQAAGRGLQLLFYSVGIGQISSEVPQNLSASRPQDRQFILSSKKLLLSDSGFYLCACSAQGNSPLHFGNGTRLTVT.

The rearrangement links TRBV7-8 to TRBJ2-3; 9 bases map to TRBD2. J gave up 5 bases and V 0 bases, and 9 bases lay outside the gene matches. Looked up from germline, CDR1 is SGHVS and CDR2 is FQNEAQ. The CDR3 has 17 amino acids. The CDR3 nucleotides are TGTGCCAGCAGCTTAGCGCTAGCGGGGATTGTTAAAGATACGCAGTATTTT. This translates into CASSLALAGIVKDTQYF.

The rearrangement links TRBV13 to TRBJ2-3; 9 nucleotides match TRBD1. Unmatched junction bases numbered 15, after V lost 4 bases and J lost 4 bases. The CDR3 spans 18 residues. CDR1 is PRHDT, CDR2 FYEKMQ, per germline (reference sequence). The CDR3 is CASSSWGPTTGGSDTQYF. The DNA of the CDR3 is TGTGCCAGCAGCTCCTGGGGGCCAACGACAGGGGGGTCAGATACGCAGTATTTT. The whole variable domain, remainder taken from reference TRBV13 and TRBJ2-3, is AAGVIQSPRHLIKEKRETATLKCYPIPRHDTVYWYQQGPGQDPQFLISFYEKMQSDKGSIPDRFSAQQFSDYHSELNMSSLELGDSALYFCASSSWGPTTGGSDTQYFGPGTRLTVL.

The chain employs TRBV5-5 and TRBJ1-2, with D possibly being TRBD1 (5 bases). V lost 2 bases and J 7 bases, leaving 15 bases between the germline ends. In germline, CDR1 is SGHKS, CDR2 YYEKEE (reference sequence). The CDR3 is 14 amino acids. CDR3 nucleotides: TGTGCCAGCAGCTTTACTATGGGGCAGGGTGGCTACACCTTC. It translates to CASSFTMGQGGYTF.

The rearrangement uses TRBV6-4 and TRBJ1-2; the D is unclear. Trimming shortened V by 4 bases and J by 2 bases, and 8 bases separated the two germline ends. From germline, CDR1 is MRHNA and CDR2 SNTAGT. This CDR3 spans 13 amino acids. The CDR3 sequence: CASSADGNYGYTF. The DNA for the CDR3 is TGTGCCAGCAGTGCTGACGGGAACTATGGCTACACCTTC.

The genes are TRBV3-1 (or the pseudogene TRBV3-2) and TRBJ2-3, with TRBD2 matching over 9 bases. The CDR3 is 13 amino acids. In germline, CDR1 is LGHDT, CDR2 YNNKEL (reference sequence). V lost 11 bases to trimming and J lost 4 bases; unmatched junction nucleotides: 7. The CDR3 here is CAARGGVPDTQYF. CDR3 nucleotides: TGTGCCGCGCGGGGGGGCGTCCCAGATACGCAGTATTTT.

The V call is TRBV19, the J call TRBJ1-4, with 10 bases identical to TRBD1. V lost 6 bases, J lost 0 bases, and 1 base stayed unmatched. The CDR3 loop spans 15 amino acids. Germline values: CDR1 LNHDA, CDR2 SQIVND (reference sequence). The CDR3 DNA is TGTGCCAGTAGGACAGGGGGCACAACTAATGAAAAACTGTTTTTT. Translation: CASRTGGTTNEKLFF.

Here the CDR3 reads CASSSKGTEAFF. The DNA of the CDR3 is TGTGCCAGCAGCTCAAAGGGGACTGAAGCTTTCTTT. The rearrangement uses TRBV7-8 and TRBJ1-1, with a tentative D call TRBD1 (5 bases). V lost 4 bases and J lost 5, with 8 bases in between. CDR3 length: 12 amino acids. The germline gives CDR1 SGHVS, CDR2 FQNEAQ.

The V call is TRBV28, the J call TRBJ2-1; TRBD1 matches at 11 bases. The CDR3 contains 15 residues. In germline, CDR1 is MDHEN, CDR2 SYDVKM. The J segment lost 7 bases and the V segment lost 7 bases, leaving 9 bases of the junction unmatched. The CDR3 DNA sequence: TGTGCCAGCAAAGGGCGGACAGGGGGCTGGAATGAGCAGTTCTTC. This gives the protein CASKGRTGGWNEQFF.

The rearrangement joins TRBV5-5 to TRBJ1-1, with a possible D match to TRBD1 (6 bases). The germline V and J ends were trimmed by 0 bases and 10 bases, with 13 bases remaining between them. From germline, CDR1 is SGHKS and CDR2 YYEKEE (reference sequence). The CDR3 extends over 13 amino acids. The CDR3 sequence is CASSLASQGTAFF. CDR3 nucleotide sequence: TGTGCCAGCAGCTTGGCCAGTCAGGGGACAGCTTTCTTT. Together with reference TRBV5-5 and TRBJ1-1, the CDR3 gives the full variable domain: DAGVTQSPTHLIKTRGQQVTLRCSPISGHKSVSWYQQVLGQGPQFIFQYYEKEERGRGNFPDRFSARQFPNYSSELNVNALLLGDSALYLCASSLASQGTAFFGQGTRLTVV.

This clone was observed a few times. The CDR3: CASLLLGGQGGSNQPQHF. In nucleotides, the CDR3 is TGTGCCAGCCTCCTACTGGGGGGACAGGGAGGGAGCAATCAGCCCCAGCATTTT. V gene TRBV28 combines with J gene TRBJ1-5, with 9 nucleotides matching TRBD1. Trimming took 8 bases from V and 1 from J; bases not matched to a gene: 15. The CDR3 contains 18 residues. Germline V gives CDR1 MDHEN, CDR2 SYDVKM.

This chain uses TRBV10-1 with TRBJ2-7; 9 bases agree with TRBD1. The CDR3 consists of 13 residues. Germline V lookup: CDR1 WNHNN, CDR2 SYGVQD (reference sequence). V trimming: 7 bases; J trimming: 5 bases; junction bases outside the gene matches: 6. The CDR3 DNA follows: TGCGCCAGCATCCCGACAGGGGGGGACGAGCAGTACTTC. Translated, it gives CASIPTGGDEQYF.

This chain uses TRBV28 with TRBJ2-7; perhaps TRBD1 as D (5 bases). Trimming took 5 bases from V and 7 from J, leaving 15 bases between them. Per germline, CDR1 MDHEN and CDR2 SYDVKM. The CDR3 length is 13 residues. CDR3 coding DNA: TGTGCCAGCAGTCCCCCCCAGGGTTGGGAGCAGTACTTC. As protein: CASSPPQGWEQYF. Looking up the rest from reference TRBV28 and TRBJ2-7 gives the full variable domain: DVKVTQSSRYLVKRTGEKVFLECVQDMDHENMFWYRQDPGLGLRLIYFSYDVKMKEKGDIPEGYSVSREKKERFSLILESASTNQTSMYLCASSPPQGWEQYFGPGTRLTVT.